This T cell receptor beta chain was found in a study of cytomegalovirus exposure and HLA in healthy donors. Background on the study: A prior study identified approximately 110 million unique TCR beta sequences from about 180 million T cells. Genetic ancestry analysis placed approximately 78% of the 410 or so donors that were genotyped in the Caucasian-associated cluster. Overall study results and limits: Trimming of TCR beta V- and J-genes showed a link, identified in a later analysis, to a missense DCLRE1C variant.

This clone was counted a single time. The antigen is undetermined. Primers: 60 Vbeta forward and 13 Jbeta reverse. The protocol was immunoSEQ multiplex PCR, while the TCRdb copy is restricted to in-frame clones and leaves out a portion. There are some 190,000 clones in the sample; 65% to 80% occur only once, and roughly 2.5% lies in the top ten. The source of this sequence is a woman aged 25 to 45 in good health and CMV-seropositive. Material: PBMCs.

The CDR3 spells CASSTHTGLETQYF. The CDR3 DNA reads TGTGCCAGCAGCACTCATACAGGGCTGGAGACCCAGTACTTC. The chain links TRBV28 to TRBJ2-5; tentatively, D is TRBD1 (6 bases). CDR3 length: 14 residues. Trimming removed 6 bases at V and 5 bases at J, with 16 bases between. CDR1 is MDHEN, CDR2 SYDVKM, per germline.